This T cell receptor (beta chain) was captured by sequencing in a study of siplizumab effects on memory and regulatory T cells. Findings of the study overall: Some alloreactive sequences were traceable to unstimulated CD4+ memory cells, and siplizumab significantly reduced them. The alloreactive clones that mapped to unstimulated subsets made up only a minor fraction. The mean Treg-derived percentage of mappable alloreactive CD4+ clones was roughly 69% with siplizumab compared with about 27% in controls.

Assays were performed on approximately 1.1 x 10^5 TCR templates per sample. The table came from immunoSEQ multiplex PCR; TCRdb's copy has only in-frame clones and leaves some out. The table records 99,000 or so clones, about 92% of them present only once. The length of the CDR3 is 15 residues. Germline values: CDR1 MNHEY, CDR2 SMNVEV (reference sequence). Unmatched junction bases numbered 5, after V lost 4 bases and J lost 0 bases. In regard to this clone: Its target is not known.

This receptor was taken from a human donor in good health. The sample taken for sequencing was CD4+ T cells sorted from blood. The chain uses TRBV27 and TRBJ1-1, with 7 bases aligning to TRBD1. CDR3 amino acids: CASSSTGVMNTEAFF. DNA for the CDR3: TGTGCCAGCAGTTCAACAGGGGTCATGAACACTGAAGCTTTCTTT.